These 27 T cell receptor beta chains came from one sample sequenced in a study of T-cell reconstitution after alpha-beta-depleted transplantation in children. Unique molecular identifiers were used to barcode this TCRbeta library. TCRdb independently ran MiXCR on the PCR reads; one entry per CDR3 protein. The sample has roughly 74,000 distinct CDR3 sequences, 15% to 20% seen once. The sample here was PBMCs, mostly from graft donor cells, taken 360 days after TCRalphabeta/CD19-depleted stem cell transplant. The receptors were gathered from a male patient between 2 and 15 years old who had a stem cell transplant for acute lymphoblastic leukemia, so the T cells may come from the graft donor.

A few counts support this clonotype. The chain combines TRBV4-2 with TRBJ2-3, with 12 bases identical to TRBD2. CDR3 length: 17 residues. The trim removed 4 bases at V and 2 bases at J, leaving 7 bases unmatched. Germline CDR1 is LGHNA and CDR2 is YNFKEQ. The CDR3 sequence: CASSPRTSGTNTDTQYF. In DNA, the CDR3 is TGTGCCAGCAGCCCAAGGACTAGCGGGACAAACACAGATACGCAGTATTTT.

This clonotype has just a few counts. The V gene is TRBV12-3 or TRBV12-4, the J gene TRBJ2-1; D is perhaps TRBD1 (6 bases). The CDR3 consists of 11 residues. V lost 1 base and J 14 bases, leaving 9 bases between the germline ends. The CDR3 DNA follows: TGTGCCAGCAGTTTAGTGGGACATAAGTTCTTC. It codes for CASSLVGHKFF.

This clonotype was counted only a few times. Relative to the germline gene, one junction end is altered; a read error may explain this. This sequence joins TRBV29-1 and TRBJ1-2; D is perhaps TRBD1 (6 bases). Germline CDR1 reads SQVTM; CDR2 reads ANQGSEA. This CDR3 has 13 residues. CDR3 protein: CSAPTGSNYGYTF. The CDR3 bases are TGTTCAGCCCCTACAGGGTCTAACTATGGCTACACCTTC.

On this clonotype: The conserved final phenylalanine or tryptophan is absent from the CDR3, which likely points to a read error. V is TRBV29-1 and J is TRBJ2-1, with TRBD1 identical over 9 bases. J gave up 4 bases and V 7 bases, and 14 bases lay outside the gene matches. CDR1 SQVTM and CDR2 ANQGSEA come from the germline V gene. CDR3 length: 16 residues. The CDR3, as DNA: TGCAGCGCCGTCGGCCCCGGGACAGGGAGTTACAATGAGCAGTTCTTG. Protein product: CSAVGPGTGSYNEQFL.

This sequence joins TRBV9 and TRBJ1-2, with no clear D. V was clipped by 0 bases and J by 2 bases, with 5 bases between them. Germline CDR1 and CDR2: SGDLS and YYNGEE. CDR3 length equals 13 residues. The CDR3 DNA follows: TGTGCCAGCAGCGTAGAACCGAACTATGGCTACACCTTC. Its protein product is CASSVEPNYGYTF.

This chain joins TRBV12-3 or TRBV12-4 and TRBJ1-5; the D is unclear. V shed 1 base and J shed 3 bases, with 7 bases lying between them. The CDR3 sequence is 14 residues long. The DNA of the CDR3 is TGTGCCAGCAGTTTAGGCAGGCCCAATCAGCCCCAGCATTTT. Encoded protein: CASSLGRPNQPQHF.

This clonotype was seen just once. The J gene is TRBJ2-7, the V gene TRBV5-1; D may be TRBD2 (5 bases). Germline CDR1 and CDR2: SGHRS and YFSETQ. The CDR3 consists of 17 residues. The germline V and J ends were trimmed by 0 bases and 1 base, with 17 bases remaining between them. The CDR3 nucleotides read TGCGCCAGCAGCTTGGGGGTGTTAGCGATAACATCCTACGAGCAGTACTTC. Its protein is CASSLGVLAITSYEQYF.

This clonotype was recorded a few times. The chain carries TRBV13 and TRBJ1-6; D not resolved. This CDR3 comprises 13 residues. Per germline, CDR1 PRHDT and CDR2 FYEKMQ (reference sequence). V lost 6 bases to trimming and J lost 4 bases, with 7 bases between them. The CDR3 region is CASRRWYNSPLHF. The CDR3 DNA is TGTGCCAGCAGAAGGTGGTATAATTCACCCCTCCACTTT.

Many counts were recorded for this clonotype. The gene calls are TRBV4-1 and TRBJ1-2; 9 nucleotides match TRBD1. This CDR3 has 15 amino acids. With 2 bases clipped from V and 9 bases from J, the junction kept 10 bases outside the gene matches. Germline assignment: CDR1 MGHRA and CDR2 YSYEKL. CDR3 DNA: TGCGCCAGCAGCCAAACGAGGACAGGGGACAACCGCTACACCTTC. Protein product: CASSQTRTGDNRYTF.

The gene calls are TRBV2 and TRBJ2-7, with 10 bases fitting TRBD2. CDR3 length equals 17 residues. Looked up from germline, CDR1 is SNHLY and CDR2 is FYNNEI. V lost 7 bases, J lost 3 bases, and 15 bases stayed unmatched. The CDR3 coding sequence is TGTGCCAGCAAAAGGGAGCTAGCGGGAGTCAAAAACTACGAGCAGTACTTC. Translating it yields CASKRELAGVKNYEQYF.

The chain couples TRBV5-1 to TRBJ1-1; 7 bases align to TRBD1. CDR3 length: 15 residues. Germline CDR1 and CDR2: SGHRS and YFSETQ. V lost 0 bases and J lost 4; bases outside the gene matches: 6. The CDR3 DNA is TGCGCCAGCAGCTTGGAGACAGGGAGGATCACTGAAGCTTTCTTT. Translated, it gives CASSLETGRITEAFF.

This clonotype is categorized as medium-sized. The CDR3 protein is CATSARTGYNEQFF. The CDR3 bases are TGTGCCACCAGTGCCCGAACAGGGTACAATGAGCAGTTCTTC. This chain uses TRBV24-1 with TRBJ2-1; possible D gene TRBD1, 6 bases. The CDR3 spans 14 residues. V lost 5 bases, J lost 4 bases, and 11 bases lay in between. Per the germline V gene, CDR1 is KGHDR and CDR2 is SFDVKD.

This clonotype has just a few counts. The gene calls are TRBV10-2 and TRBJ2-1; 10 nucleotides agree with TRBD2. J gave up 0 bases and V 2 bases, and 7 bases lay outside the gene matches. The V gene's germline CDR1 is WSHSY and CDR2 SAAADI. The CDR3 has 18 residues. The CDR3 DNA reads TGCGCCAGCAGTGAGCGAAACCGACTAGCGGGCTCCTACAATGAGCAGTTCTTC. Amino acids: CASSERNRLAGSYNEQFF.

This clonotype occurred many times. The chain employs TRBV7-9 and TRBJ2-3; no firm D call. The germline V gene has CDR1 SEHNR and CDR2 FQNEAQ (reference sequence). V was shortened by 8 bases and J by 3 bases, with 3 bases between the two germline ends. The CDR3 spans 10 residues. CDR3 in DNA: TGTGCCAGCCGAACAGATACGCAGTATTTT. Residues: CASRTDTQYF.

At least ten counts were recorded for this clonotype. The chain couples TRBV7-9 to TRBJ2-2; D unclear. V gave up 1 base and J gave up 0 bases, with 6 bases separating them. The CDR3 is 15 residues long. The germline V gene has CDR1 SEHNR and CDR2 FQNEAQ (reference sequence). The CDR3 loop reads CASSLVGSNTGELFF. The CDR3 region has the DNA TGTGCCAGCAGCTTAGTGGGATCGAACACCGGGGAGCTGTTTTTT. Full variable domain (outside the CDR3, taken from reference TRBV7-9 and TRBJ2-2): DTGVSQNPRHKITKRGQNVTFRCDPISEHNRLYWYRQTLGQGPEFLTYFQNEAQLEKSRLLSDRFSAERPKGSFSTLEIQRTEQGDSAMYLCASSLVGSNTGELFFGEGSRLTVL.

This clonotype was found a few times. The chain couples TRBV10-3 to TRBJ2-1, with 9 bases fitting TRBD2. Germline-derived CDR1 and CDR2 are ENHRY and SYGVKD. V shed 4 bases, J shed 7 bases, and the junction held 14 bases outside the gene matches. The CDR3 consists of 17 residues. CDR3 DNA sequence: TGTGCCATCAGTGGAGGACTAGCGAGCCCGATGGGAAATGAGCAGTTCTTC. Amino acid sequence: CAISGGLASPMGNEQFF.

The chain uses TRBV20-1 and TRBJ2-7, with 9 bases matching TRBD1. J gave up 7 bases and V 5 bases, and 9 bases lay outside the gene matches. The germline gives CDR1 DFQATT, CDR2 SNEGSKA (reference sequence). This CDR3 comprises 13 residues. In DNA, the CDR3 is TGCAGTGCTTCGACAGGGGGGATTGGGGAGCAGTACTTC. Encoded protein: CSASTGGIGEQYF.

The V gene is TRBV10-1, the J gene TRBJ2-3, with D tentatively TRBD1 or TRBD2 (7 bases each). Trimming removed 3 bases at V and 1 base at J, with 11 bases between. The germline V gene encodes CDR1 WNHNN and CDR2 SYGVQD (reference sequence). CDR3 length: 15 residues. The CDR3 protein is CASSDPGGGTDTQYF. Written as DNA, the CDR3 is TGCGCCAGCAGTGACCCAGGGGGGGGCACAGATACGCAGTATTTT.

The gene calls are TRBV12-3 or TRBV12-4 and TRBJ1-1; no clear D gene. The CDR3 has 13 amino acids. Trimming stripped 2 bases from V and 1 base from J, with 5 bases between. For the CDR3, the DNA is TGTGCCAGCAGTTTATTGGAGAACACTGAAGCTTTCTTT. Protein sequence: CASSLLENTEAFF.

The genes are TRBV5-1 and TRBJ2-1, with D maybe TRBD1 (5 bases). Germline-derived CDR1 and CDR2 are SGHRS and YFSETQ. The CDR3 totals 18 residues. Trimming pared 0 bases from V and 0 bases from J, leaving 16 bases between. In DNA form, the CDR3 reads TGCGCCAGCAGCTTGGCTCCCCAGGGCCCCAGCTCCTACAATGAGCAGTTCTTC. Residues: CASSLAPQGPSSYNEQFF.

This clonotype was recorded at least ten times. The genes are TRBV5-1 and TRBJ2-5; no firm D call. This CDR3 region has 17 residues. Germline values: CDR1 SGHRS, CDR2 YFSETQ. V was clipped by 0 bases and J by 1 base, with 16 bases between them. CDR3 DNA sequence: TGCGCCAGCAGCTTGGACCGAGACTCTAGTGTCCAAGAGACCCAGTACTTC. Translating gives CASSLDRDSSVQETQYF.

This clonotype was detected a few times. The chain carries TRBV12-3 or TRBV12-4 and TRBJ2-2; no clear D. The CDR3 loop spans 13 amino acids. Between the trimmed V and J ends, which lost 3 bases and 2 bases, there was a span of 4 bases. The CDR3 is CASSFGNTGELFF. The CDR3 bases are TGTGCCAGCAGTTTTGGAAACACCGGGGAGCTGTTTTTT.

Many counts were recorded for this clonotype. The CDR3 DNA reads TGTGCCAGCAGCCCAACCGGGGATTATGAAAAACTGTTTTTT. Its protein is CASSPTGDYEKLFF. This chain links TRBV12-3 or TRBV12-4 with TRBJ1-4, with no clear D. The V end lost 6 bases, the J end lost 6 bases, and 14 bases lay between the germline ends. The CDR3 runs 14 residues.

The table lists this clonotype with a count of one. The J gene is TRBJ2-7, the V gene TRBV6-6, with TRBD1 identical over 7 bases. V trimming: 8 bases; J trimming: 0 bases; junction bases outside the gene matches: 4. This CDR3 has 13 residues. From germline, CDR1 is MNHNY and CDR2 SVGAGI (reference sequence). CDR3 amino acids: CASQTGPSYEQYF. The DNA for the CDR3 is TGTGCCAGCCAGACAGGGCCCTCCTACGAGCAGTACTTC.

The J gene is TRBJ1-2, the V gene TRBV7-9, with D tentatively TRBD1 (6 bases). The CDR3 covers 14 residues. V dropped 5 bases and J dropped 7 bases, with 17 bases sitting between them. CDR1 is SEHNR, CDR2 FQNEAQ, per germline (reference sequence). The CDR3 protein is CASSPGAPRTGYTF. As DNA, the CDR3 is TGTGCCAGCAGCCCGGGGGCCCCGAGGACTGGCTACACCTTC.

This chain links TRBV12-3 or TRBV12-4 with TRBJ2-4; 7 bases fit TRBD2. V lost 9 bases, J lost 0 bases, and 5 bases stayed unmatched. CDR3 length equals 14 residues. The CDR3 reads CASGEGLAKNIQYF. Written as DNA, the CDR3 is TGTGCCAGTGGGGAGGGGTTAGCCAAAAACATTCAGTACTTC.

The chain couples TRBV6-1 to TRBJ2-7; the D gene could be TRBD1 or TRBD2 (5 bases each). V was clipped by 4 bases and J by 2 bases, with 9 bases between them. Per germline, CDR1 MNHNS and CDR2 SASEGT. The CDR3 contains 13 residues. CDR3 sequence: CASSAGAPYEQYF. The CDR3 coding sequence is TGTGCCAGCAGTGCCGGGGCCCCCTACGAGCAGTACTTC.